The 25 T cell receptor beta chains given below trace back to one sample, sequenced in a study of control samples from healthy donors and cancer patients (dated by TCRdb to the early 2020s). Libraries were built with the immunoSEQ multiplex PCR assay. This is the immuneACCESS table as TCRdb keeps it, with only in-frame sequences that have V and J called. A part of the clones is gone; compared with another copy, unresolved V genes explain less than half, and the rest is unexplained. A total of approximately 150,000 clones appear in this sample, around 94% of them only once. Around 1.3% of the sample lies in the top ten. The sample consisted of blood. The receptors here all came from a woman aged 18-29 years in good health.

This chain connects TRBV28 to TRBJ2-1, with D possibly called TRBD1 or TRBD2 (5 bases each). V was cut by 6 bases and J by 5 bases, with 17 bases left in between. Germline loops: CDR1 MDHEN, CDR2 SYDVKM. This CDR3 has 15 amino acids. The CDR3 is CASRPGRRINNEQFF. The DNA for the CDR3 is TGTGCCAGCAGGCCGGGACGCCGTATAAACAATGAGCAGTTCTTC.

As DNA, the CDR3 is TGTGCCAGCAGTCTGATGGGACAGCCCCAGCATTTT. As protein: CASSLMGQPQHF. The chain couples TRBV12-3 or TRBV12-4 to TRBJ1-5; D is unresolved. Trimming took 5 bases from V and 7 from J, leaving 9 bases between them. The CDR3 length is 12 residues.

V usage is TRBV20-1 and J usage is TRBJ1-5, with 7 bases fitting TRBD1. The trim removed 3 bases at V and 9 bases at J, leaving 8 bases unmatched. Germline-derived CDR1 and CDR2 are DFQATT and SNEGSKA (reference sequence). The CDR3 has 13 amino acids. The CDR3 region has the DNA TGCAGTGCTAGTGGGGACAGTTGGTGGCCCCAGCATTTT. It encodes CSASGDSWWPQHF.

This chain joins TRBV4-1 and TRBJ2-7, with D unclear. From germline, CDR1 is MGHRA and CDR2 YSYEKL. V lost 1 base and J lost 5, with 9 bases in between. The CDR3 sequence is 13 residues long. The CDR3 reads CASSQGGGNEQYF. DNA of the CDR3: TGCGCCAGCAGCCAAGGGGGTGGGAACGAGCAGTACTTC.

The chain joins TRBV19 to TRBJ2-1; no firm D call. Per the germline V gene, CDR1 is LNHDA and CDR2 is SQIVND (reference sequence). V lost 9 bases to trimming and J lost 0 bases, with 9 bases between them. The CDR3 loop spans 13 amino acids. CDR3 sequence (DNA): TGTGCCAGCGCACGAAGCTCCTACAATGAGCAGTTCTTC. It translates to CASARSSYNEQFF.

The chain's CDR3 is CASSIPGQRRTEAFF. The CDR3 DNA sequence: TGTGCCAGTAGTATCCCGGGACAGCGCCGCACTGAAGCTTTCTTT. The chain links TRBV19 to TRBJ1-1, with 7 nucleotides matching TRBD1. V trimming: 3 bases; J trimming: 4 bases; junction bases outside the gene matches: 8. The V gene's germline CDR1 is LNHDA and CDR2 SQIVND (reference sequence). The CDR3 covers 15 residues.

V is TRBV10-1 and J is TRBJ2-7; D is undetermined. The V gene lost 2 bases and the J gene lost 1 base, with 9 bases spanning the gap. The CDR3 runs 14 residues. Germline CDR1 WNHNN, CDR2 SYGVQD (reference sequence). CDR3 in amino acids: CASSEGRRSYEQYF. As DNA, the CDR3 is TGCGCCAGCAGTGAGGGGCGGAGATCCTACGAGCAGTACTTC.

The V and J genes are TRBV24-1 and TRBJ1-2; no firm D call. Germline assignment: CDR1 KGHDR and CDR2 SFDVKD. V was shortened by 1 base and J by 8 bases, with 13 bases between the two germline ends. There are 14 residues in the CDR3. Written as DNA, the CDR3 is TGTGCCACCAGTGATTTTTGGGAGACTAAAGGCTACACCTTC. Residues: CATSDFWETKGYTF.

The rearrangement links TRBV10-3 to TRBJ1-2, with 8 bases matching TRBD1. After removal of 5 bases from V and 4 bases from J, the junction contained 9 bases not matched to a gene. There are 15 residues in the CDR3. CDR1 is ENHRY, CDR2 SYGVKD, per germline. The CDR3 spells CAISPTGGLLYGYTF. CDR3 DNA: TGTGCCATCAGTCCCACAGGGGGTCTTCTCTATGGCTACACCTTC.

Here the CDR3 reads CASNAINQPQHF. For the CDR3, the DNA is TGTGCCAGCAATGCCATAAATCAGCCCCAGCATTTT. J is TRBJ1-5 and V is TRBV6-6; D gene uncertain. The germline V gene encodes CDR1 MNHNY and CDR2 SVGAGI (reference sequence). Deletions cut 7 bases from V and 4 bases from J, with 8 bases between. CDR3 length: 12 amino acids.

The chain employs TRBV7-9 and TRBJ1-2; tentatively, D is TRBD1 (6 bases). Germline V lookup: CDR1 SEHNR, CDR2 FQNEAQ (reference sequence). CDR3 length: 16 amino acids. V shed 0 bases and J shed 4 bases, with 15 bases lying between them. The CDR3 coding sequence is TGTGCCAGCAGCTTAGCTTCTATGGACAGTGCCTATGGCTACACCTTC. It encodes CASSLASMDSAYGYTF.

V gene TRBV24-1 combines with J gene TRBJ1-2; D ambiguous. The CDR3 is made up of 13 amino acids. V gave up 7 bases and J gave up 1 base, with 9 bases separating them. Germline V gene data show CDR1 as KGHDR and CDR2 as SFDVKD. The CDR3 DNA reads TGTGCCACCAGGCTCAGCTTTAACTATGGCTACACCTTC. Amino acid sequence: CATRLSFNYGYTF.

This chain links TRBV6-5 with TRBJ2-7; D remains ambiguous. The V end lost 5 bases, the J end lost 2 bases, and 10 bases lay between the germline ends. The CDR3 has 13 residues. Germline V gene data show CDR1 as MNHEY and CDR2 as SVGAGI. The CDR3 DNA sequence: TGTGCCAGCAGTCCGTCCCGCCCCTACGAGCAGTACTTC. As protein: CASSPSRPYEQYF.

This clone was observed a single time. The genes are TRBV11-2 and TRBJ1-5; 10 nucleotides agree with TRBD1. V shed 4 bases and J 5 bases; nucleotides not matched to a gene: 8. The CDR3 extends over 16 amino acids. Per germline, CDR1 SGHAT and CDR2 FQNNGV. This CDR3 reads CASSSSDRGHDQPQHF. The CDR3, as DNA: TGTGCCAGCAGCTCTTCCGACAGGGGGCACGATCAGCCCCAGCATTTT.

This chain joins TRBV6-1 and TRBJ1-2, with D maybe TRBD1 (6 bases). This CDR3 is 14 amino acids long. The germline V gene has CDR1 MNHNS and CDR2 SASEGT. Between the trimmed V and J ends, which lost 1 base and 7 bases, there was a span of 13 bases. The DNA for the CDR3 is TGTGCCAGCAGTGAAGACAGGGCACTTTCTGGCTACACCTTC. Translated, it gives CASSEDRALSGYTF.

The rearrangement joins TRBV6-6 to TRBJ1-1; 9 positions agree with TRBD1. The J segment lost 2 bases and the V segment lost 6 bases, leaving 7 bases of the junction unmatched. This CDR3 has 15 residues. Germline loops: CDR1 MNHNY, CDR2 SVGAGI (reference sequence). In DNA, the CDR3 is TGTGCCAGCAGCCCGGGACAGGGAAGCAACACTGAAGCTTTCTTT. Translated: CASSPGQGSNTEAFF.

This chain connects TRBV6-5 to TRBJ1-1; unclear D gene. Trimming left V 8 bases short and J 1 base short, with 11 bases between. Per germline, CDR1 MNHEY and CDR2 SVGAGI. The CDR3 is 13 residues long. Here the CDR3 DNA reads TGTGCCAGCGGTATCTCGCCGAACACTGAAGCTTTCTTT. Its translation is CASGISPNTEAFF.

V usage is TRBV18 and J usage is TRBJ2-5; 10 bases match TRBD1. Trimming took 6 bases from V and 0 from J; bases not matched to a gene: 10. Per the germline V gene, CDR1 is KGHSH and CDR2 is LQKENI. This CDR3 is built from 17 residues. The CDR3 here is CASSQRQGAAYQETQYF. The CDR3 coding sequence is TGTGCCAGCTCCCAGAGACAGGGGGCGGCCTACCAAGAGACCCAGTACTTC.

This clone was observed a single time. The J gene is TRBJ2-5, the V gene TRBV5-6; D perhaps matches TRBD2 (5 bases). Trimming took 7 bases from V and 7 from J, leaving 14 bases between them. The CDR3 has 12 residues. The germline V gene encodes CDR1 SGHDT and CDR2 YYEEEE. As DNA, the CDR3 is TGTGCCAGCGGTCTCAGACTAAGGACCCAGTACTTC. Its translation: CASGLRLRTQYF. Full variable domain (remainder filled in from reference TRBV5-6 and TRBJ2-5): DAGVTQSPTHLIKTRGQQVTLRCSPKSGHDTVSWYQQALGQGPQFIFQYYEEEERQRGNFPDRFSGHQFPNYSSELNVNALLLGDSALYLCASGLRLRTQYFGPGTRLLVL.

There are a few counts of this clone. The V and J genes are TRBV15 and TRBJ2-7; D may correspond to TRBD1 or TRBD2 (5 bases each). The V gene's germline CDR1 is LNHNV and CDR2 YYDKDF (reference sequence). There are 16 residues in the CDR3. Between the trimmed V and J ends, which lost 0 bases and 6 bases, there was a span of 18 bases. The CDR3 here is CATSRDARGLRAEQYF. CDR3 DNA sequence: TGTGCCACCAGCAGAGATGCCCGGGGCCTGAGGGCCGAGCAGTACTTC.

V usage is TRBV12-3 or TRBV12-4 and J usage is TRBJ1-2; D perhaps matches TRBD1 (5 bases). Trimming removed 7 bases from V and 7 bases from J, with 13 bases in between. The CDR3 covers 12 residues. Here the CDR3 reads CASTYRDRGYTF. CDR3 coding DNA: TGTGCCAGCACGTACCGGGACCGTGGCTACACCTTC.

This clone occurred once. This chain connects TRBV27 to TRBJ2-7; 9 nucleotides agree with TRBD1. The CDR3 spans 15 residues. CDR1 and CDR2 from the germline V gene are MNHEY and SMNVEV (reference sequence). J lost 7 bases, V lost 6 bases, and 13 bases had no gene match. The CDR3 DNA reads as TGTGCCAGCAGCGGACCGGGACAGGGACATAATGAGCAGTACTTC. It codes for CASSGPGQGHNEQYF.

The J gene is TRBJ2-6, the V gene TRBV7-9; TRBD1 agrees at 9 bases. This CDR3 region has 17 residues. V shed 6 bases and J 3 bases; nucleotides not matched to a gene: 9. Per the germline V gene, CDR1 is SEHNR and CDR2 is FQNEAQ (reference sequence). The chain's CDR3 is CASSHTGGAGGANVLTF. CDR3 nucleotides: TGTGCCAGCAGTCACACAGGGGGCGCGGGTGGGGCCAACGTCCTGACTTTC.

CDR3 sequence: CASSGAGGLDQPQHF. The CDR3 DNA reads as TGTGCCAGCAGTGGGGCAGGGGGCTTGGATCAGCCCCAGCATTTT. The chain links TRBV6-2 or TRBV6-3 to TRBJ1-5; 8 bases line up with TRBD1. In germline, CDR1 is MNHEY, CDR2 SVGEGT. CDR3 length: 15 amino acids. The trim removed 5 bases at V and 5 bases at J, leaving 8 bases unmatched.

The rearrangement uses TRBV19 and TRBJ1-3; no definite D call. Per germline, CDR1 LNHDA and CDR2 SQIVND (reference sequence). CDR3 length: 14 residues. With 3 bases removed from V and 6 bases from J, the gap between germline ends came to 12 bases. The CDR3: CASSMGRVVNTIYF. Here the CDR3 DNA reads TGTGCCAGTAGTATGGGAAGGGTTGTAAACACCATATATTTT.